This TCR beta chain was obtained from a study of blood T cells in healthy people across ages. The ends lost 5 bases at V and 3 bases at J; junction bases unmatched: 7. CDR3 length equals 15 residues. Per germline, CDR1 MNHEY and CDR2 SVGAGI. This clonotype was picked up a small number of times. Then a second PCR, running about 6 to 12 cycles, was carried out with a sample-barcoded 5' primer and a J-beta primer mix. TCRdb independently ran MiXCR on the 5' RACE reads; one entry per CDR3 protein. The sample records 2 million or so distinct CDR3 sequences, 49% being singletons. V usage is TRBV6-5 and J usage is TRBJ1-2, with 9 bases fitting TRBD1. Sequencing was performed on blood. This receptor was identified in a woman aged 35 to 49 in good health. The CDR3 DNA sequence: TGTGCCAGCAGTAGATCACAGGGGGCTGACTATGGCTACACCTTC. It codes for CASSRSQGADYGYTF.